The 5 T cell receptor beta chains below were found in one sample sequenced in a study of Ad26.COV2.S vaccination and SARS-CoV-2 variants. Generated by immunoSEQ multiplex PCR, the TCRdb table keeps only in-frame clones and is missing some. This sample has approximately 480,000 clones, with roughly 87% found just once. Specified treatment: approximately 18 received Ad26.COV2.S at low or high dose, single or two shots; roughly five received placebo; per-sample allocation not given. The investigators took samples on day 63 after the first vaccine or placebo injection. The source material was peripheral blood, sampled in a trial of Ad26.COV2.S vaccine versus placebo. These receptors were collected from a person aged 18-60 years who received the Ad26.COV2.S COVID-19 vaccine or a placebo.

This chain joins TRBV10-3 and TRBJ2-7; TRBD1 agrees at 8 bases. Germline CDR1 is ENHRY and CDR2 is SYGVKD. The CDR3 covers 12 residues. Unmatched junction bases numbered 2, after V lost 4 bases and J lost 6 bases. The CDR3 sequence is CAISATGGEQYF. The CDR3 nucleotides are TGTGCCATCAGTGCTACAGGGGGCGAGCAGTACTTC.

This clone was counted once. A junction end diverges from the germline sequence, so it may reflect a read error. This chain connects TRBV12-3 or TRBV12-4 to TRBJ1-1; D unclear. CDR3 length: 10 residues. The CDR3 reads CASSLGTPIF. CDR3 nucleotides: TGTGCCAGCAGTTTAGGGACCCCTATCTTT.

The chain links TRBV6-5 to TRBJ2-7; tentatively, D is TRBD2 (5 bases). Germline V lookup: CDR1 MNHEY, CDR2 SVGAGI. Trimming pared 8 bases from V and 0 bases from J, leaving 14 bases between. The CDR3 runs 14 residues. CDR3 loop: CASRSEPSSYEQYF. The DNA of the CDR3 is TGTGCCAGCCGTAGCGAGCCGAGCTCCTACGAGCAGTACTTC.

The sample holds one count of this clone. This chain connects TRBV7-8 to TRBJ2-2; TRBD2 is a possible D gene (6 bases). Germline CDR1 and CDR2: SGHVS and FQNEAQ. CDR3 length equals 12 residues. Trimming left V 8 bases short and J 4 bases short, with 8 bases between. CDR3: CASHGGTGELFF. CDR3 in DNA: TGTGCCAGCCACGGGGGCACCGGGGAGCTGTTTTTT.

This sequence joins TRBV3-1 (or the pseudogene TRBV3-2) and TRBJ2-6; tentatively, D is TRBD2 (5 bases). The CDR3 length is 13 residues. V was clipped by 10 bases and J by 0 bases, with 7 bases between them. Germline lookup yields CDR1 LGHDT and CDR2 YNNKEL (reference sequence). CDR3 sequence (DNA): TGTGCCACCCGGGACTCTGGGGCCAACGTCCTGACTTTC. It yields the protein CATRDSGANVLTF.